These T cell receptor beta chains were read from a single sample in a study of blood T cells in healthy people across ages. Via MiXCR, TCRdb re-called the 5' RACE reads, giving one row per CDR3 protein. The sample shows about 580,000 distinct CDR3 sequences, more than 45% of them seen only once. What was sequenced was blood. The source of these receptors is a man of 80 years or more in good health. CDR3s include the opening cysteine and the closing phenylalanine or tryptophan. A D gene is named only where the DNA matches it firmly. Size is stated for part of the rows, as once, few or many counts, or as a class when the clone is expanded.

D	V	size	J	CDR3	DNA
.	TRBV6-6	.	TRBJ2-7	CASSPPGGGPSYEQYF	TGTGCCAGCAGTCCGCCTGGGGGGGGGCCCTCCTACGAGCAGTACTTC
.	TRBV4-1	few	TRBJ2-1	CASSRAGRQGNEQFF	TGCGCCAGCAGCCGGGCCGGACGACAAGGCAATGAGCAGTTCTTC
TRBD1	TRBV15	.	TRBJ2-1	CATSRDLPRGRWDNEQFF	TGTGCCACCAGCAGAGATCTCCCCAGGGGGCGATGGGACAATGAGCAGTTCTTC
.	TRBV4-2	.	TRBJ2-1	CASSQGNQPYNEQFF	TGTGCCAGCAGCCAAGGCAACCAGCCCTACAATGAGCAGTTCTTC
TRBD1	TRBV12-3/TRBV12-4	.	TRBJ2-5	CASSPHRGWETQYF	TGTGCCAGCAGTCCCCACAGGGGTTGGGAGACCCAGTACTTC
.	TRBV28	.	TRBJ2-3	CASSLSPHTDTQYF	TGTGCCAGCAGTTTAAGCCCCCACACAGATACGCAGTATTTT
.	TRBV20-1	.	TRBJ1-2	CSVGSLQNYGYTF	TGCAGTGTTGGGTCTCTTCAGAACTATGGCTACACCTTC
TRBD1	TRBV7-2	few	TRBJ2-5	CASSPRGTGGRETQYF	TGTGCCAGCAGCCCACGCGGGACAGGGGGCAGGGAGACCCAGTACTTC
TRBD2	TRBV14	.	TRBJ2-1	CASSQRLARAGGEQFF	TGTGCCAGCAGCCAACGACTAGCGAGGGCGGGTGGTGAGCAGTTCTTC
.	TRBV5-1	.	TRBJ1-1	CASSLKALNTEAFF	TGCGCCAGCAGCTTGAAGGCCTTAAACACTGAAGCTTTCTTT
TRBD1	TRBV30	.	TRBJ1-2	CAWSALGTGVSYGYTF	TGTGCCTGGAGTGCCCTAGGGACAGGGGTGAGCTATGGCTACACCTTC
.	TRBV5-1	.	TRBJ2-3	CASSRDANTDTQYF	TGCGCCAGCAGCCGGGACGCAAACACAGATACGCAGTATTTT
.	TRBV29-1	.	TRBJ1-1	CSVERTGLNTEAFF	TGCAGCGTTGAAAGAACAGGGCTGAACACTGAAGCTTTCTTT
.	TRBV5-1	.	TRBJ1-1	CASSWGAVESEAFF	TGCGCCAGCAGCTGGGGGGCCGTGGAATCTGAAGCTTTCTTT